Reported below is one T cell receptor beta chain. CDR3 length: 14 amino acids. Trimming removed 2 bases at V and 3 bases at J, with 8 bases between. Germline V gives CDR1 SQVTM, CDR2 ANQGSEA. The data derive from a study of cytomegalovirus exposure and HLA in healthy donors. PCR employed 60 Vbeta and 13 Jbeta primers. Repertoires were generated with immunoSEQ multiplex PCR, while TCRdb's copy carries only in-frame clones and drops some. The profile shows 90,000 to 150,000 clones, approximately 72% of them singletons. The sequence derives from a woman aged 40 to 50 in good health and CMV-seropositive. The material sequenced was PBMCs. The chain combines TRBV29-1 with TRBJ1-6; no firm D call. Here the CDR3 reads CSVESLNYNSPLHF. The CDR3 DNA reads as TGCAGCGTTGAAAGCCTCAACTATAATTCACCCCTCCACTTT.